This T cell receptor beta chain was retrieved from a study of cytomegalovirus exposure and HLA in healthy donors. General observations from the study: Cytomegalovirus status was reportedly diagnosed by the classifier with high sensitivity and specificity. Cytomegalovirus association was listed for approximately 150 TCR beta chains. It emerged from a later analysis that several of the most significant clusters appeared to be linked to common viral pathogens.

The PCR was carried out with 60 Vbeta primers and 13 Jbeta primers. Per the authors' pipeline: Among the unique TCR beta chains that a later analysis counted, roughly 80 million in all, about 11 million were shared. Only in-frame clones appear in the TCRdb table, and some are missing; sequencing was by immunoSEQ multiplex PCR. The V and J calls and clone size are taken from that table; D and trimming were inferred from the DNA. Among about 210,000 clones, about 75% were seen once, and the ten largest hold 1.5% to 2%. Germline CDR1 SGHNT, CDR2 YENEEA. Trimming removed 6 bases from V and 2 bases from J; junction bases left unmatched: 6. The CDR3 contains 14 residues. As to this clone: The antigen remains undetermined.

The clonotype originates from a male donor in good health and CMV-seronegative. The sample comprised PBMCs. The V call is TRBV11-3, the J call TRBJ2-7; 8 nucleotides align to TRBD1. The CDR3 loop reads CASSRTGFTYEQYF. The CDR3 DNA follows: TGTGCCAGCAGTCGGACAGGGTTCACCTACGAGCAGTACTTC.